A single T cell receptor beta chain is shown here with its context. As for time point: pre-sensitization, week 0. Treatment here: therapeutic diphenylcyclopropenone sensitization with weekly scalp DPC. TCRdb re-analysed the RACE reads in MiXCR, keeping a single row per CDR3 protein. In the table there are 180,000 or so distinct CDR3 sequences, roughly 30% of which are singletons. The sample is drawn from a study of human T cells and chemical hapten exposure. This specimen consisted of whole blood, obtained in connection with sensitization to the hapten diphenylcyclopropenone (DPC). The sequence derives from a woman in her twenties or thirties with alopecia areata. Some clones in this sample may be carry-over from other donors' samples.

The DNA of the CDR3 is TGTGCCAGCAGTTTATCTTCTAGCGGGAGTTATAACGAGCAGTACTTC. Residues: CASSLSSSGSYNEQYF. The chain couples TRBV28 to TRBJ2-7; TRBD2 matches at 10 bases. The V segment lost 1 base and the J segment 5 bases; nucleotides outside the gene matches: 8. The germline CDR1 and CDR2 sequences are MDHEN and SYDVKM. This CDR3 comprises 16 residues.